These 20 T cell receptor beta chains share one sample of origin, sequenced in a study of early T cells in non-severe SARS-CoV-2 infection. Each CDR3 protein is one row after TCRdb ran MiXCR on the 5' RACE reads. The table includes roughly 51,000 distinct CDR3 sequences, approximately 6.2% detected once. The sample comprised whole blood. These receptor sequences come from an adult who was a healthcare worker with PCR-confirmed SARS-CoV-2 infection or an uninfected control (not recorded which).

There are many counts of this clonotype. CDR3 in amino acids: CRAELGGPTDTQYF. The CDR3 nucleotides read TGCAGGGCGGAGCTGGGGGGCCCCACAGATACGCAGTATTTT. The chain uses TRBV20-1 and TRBJ2-3; D possibly matches TRBD1 or TRBD2 (6 bases each). CDR1 DFQATT and CDR2 SNEGSKA come from the germline V gene (reference sequence). The CDR3 covers 14 residues.

J is TRBJ1-2 and V is TRBV5-1, with a tentative D call TRBD1 (6 bases). Germline V gene data show CDR1 as SGHRS and CDR2 as YFSETQ. CDR3 length: 13 residues. The V and J ends lost 4 bases and 9 bases respectively, with 16 bases between them. In DNA form, the CDR3 reads TGCGCCAGCAGCGTTGACAGGAGATATAGCTACACCTTC. It specifies CASSVDRRYSYTF.

Only a few counts were recorded for this clonotype. The genes are TRBV24-1 and TRBJ2-4, with D uncertain. The CDR3 covers 15 residues. Trimming stripped 3 bases from V and 6 bases from J, with 14 bases between. Per the germline V gene, CDR1 is KGHDR and CDR2 is SFDVKD. CDR3 sequence reads: CATSDPRISPNIQYF. The DNA of the CDR3 is TGTGCCACCAGTGATCCACGAATATCACCAAACATTCAGTACTTC.

This clonotype showed up many times. The V gene is TRBV7-2, the J gene TRBJ2-3, with 8 bases that match TRBD2. Germline CDR1 SGHTA, CDR2 FQGNSA. The length of the CDR3 is 17 residues. The trim removed 5 bases at V and 1 base at J, leaving 11 bases unmatched. CDR3: CASSPRSGGAGTDTQYF. The CDR3 nucleotides are TGTGCCAGCAGCCCCCGATCGGGGGGGGCGGGCACAGATACGCAGTATTTT.

A word on this clonotype: A single base separates this from a much larger clone, so it may be a read error. The rearrangement uses TRBV5-1 and TRBJ1-2; possibly TRBD1 for D (6 bases). The CDR3 totals 14 residues. Germline loops: CDR1 SGHRS, CDR2 YFSETQ. CDR3 in amino acids: CVSSLADSNYGYTF. CDR3 nucleotide sequence: TGCGTCAGCAGCTTGGCGGACAGCAACTATGGCTACACCTTC.

The sample holds a few counts of this clonotype. V gene TRBV2 combines with J gene TRBJ2-5; D is unclear. This CDR3 spans 12 amino acids. Trimming removed 7 bases from V and 9 bases from J, with 15 bases in between. In germline, CDR1 is SNHLY, CDR2 FYNNEI. The chain's CDR3 is CASNPSPAAQYF. CDR3 DNA sequence: TGTGCCAGCAACCCCAGTCCTGCGGCCCAGTACTTC.

This clonotype was recorded many times. This chain links TRBV25-1 with TRBJ1-1, with a weak D call TRBD1 (6 bases). There are 15 residues in the CDR3. Trimming left V 3 bases short and J 4 bases short, with 15 bases between. Looked up from germline, CDR1 is MGHDK and CDR2 is SYGVNS. For the CDR3, the DNA is TGTGCCAGCAGTGAGTGGACAGTGATTCTCACTGAAGCTTTCTTT. This sequence encodes CASSEWTVILTEAFF.

This clonotype was seen a few times. The rearrangement joins TRBV11-2 to TRBJ1-4, with 7 nucleotides matching TRBD1. Germline V gives CDR1 SGHAT, CDR2 FQNNGV. V shed 4 bases, J shed 4 bases, and the junction held 6 bases outside the gene matches. The CDR3 spans 15 residues. CDR3 sequence: CASSSLRDSNEKLFF. As DNA, the CDR3 is TGTGCCAGCAGCTCCCTCCGGGACAGTAATGAAAAACTGTTTTTT. The whole variable domain, filled in from reference TRBV11-2 and TRBJ1-4, reads EAGVAQSPRYKIIEKRQSVAFWCNPISGHATLYWYQQILGQGPKLLIQFQNNGVVDDSQLPKDRFSAERLKGVDSTLKIQPAKLEDSAVYLCASSSLRDSNEKLFFGSGTQLSVL.

The chain combines TRBV7-8 with TRBJ2-7; D perhaps matches TRBD1 (6 bases). Germline CDR1 SGHVS, CDR2 FQNEAQ. With 1 base removed from V and 5 bases from J, the gap between germline ends came to 9 bases. The CDR3 is 13 amino acids. The chain's CDR3 is CASSLDRANEQYF. For the CDR3, the DNA is TGTGCCAGCAGCTTAGACAGGGCAAACGAGCAGTACTTC.

This clonotype came up many times. This chain joins TRBV5-1 and TRBJ2-1; no reliable D call. Trimming took off 3 bases at V and 3 bases at J, with 7 bases between the two ends. Germline lookup yields CDR1 SGHRS and CDR2 YFSETQ. This CDR3 has 13 residues. The CDR3 spells CASSSDVYNEQFF. The CDR3 DNA is TGCGCCAGCAGCTCGGACGTCTACAATGAGCAGTTCTTC.

Ten or more counts support this clonotype. The chain combines TRBV7-2 with TRBJ2-2; 8 nucleotides line up with TRBD1. V trimming: 6 bases; J trimming: 7 bases; junction bases outside the gene matches: 4. This CDR3 has 13 residues. Germline V gives CDR1 SGHTA, CDR2 FQGNSA. The CDR3 is CASRQGAGGELFF. Written as DNA, the CDR3 is TGTGCCAGCAGGCAGGGGGCGGGCGGGGAGCTGTTTTTT.

CDR3 sequence (DNA): TGTGCCAGCAGTTTGAAGGGAAAAGGTGAAGCTTTCTTT. Translating it yields CASSLKGKGEAFF. This chain connects TRBV12-3 or TRBV12-4 to TRBJ1-1; no definite D call. The CDR3 covers 13 residues. Trimming left V 3 bases short and J 7 bases short, with 12 bases between.

This clonotype was observed at least ten times. The chain links TRBV13 to TRBJ2-3; maybe TRBD1 (8 bases). V lost 7 bases and J 1 base, leaving 24 bases between the germline ends. Per the germline V gene, CDR1 is PRHDT and CDR2 is FYEKMQ (reference sequence). The CDR3 is 18 amino acids. As DNA, the CDR3 is TGTGCCAGCATCAGTACACAGGGGGGGATCCTACGCACAGATACGCAGTATTTT. This translates into CASISTQGGILRTDTQYF.

This clonotype occurred many times. This chain links TRBV20-1 with TRBJ2-1; D perhaps matches TRBD1 (6 bases). This CDR3 contains 13 residues. The germline CDR1 and CDR2 sequences are DFQATT and SNEGSKA (reference sequence). V was shortened by 4 bases and J by 9 bases, with 16 bases between the two germline ends. The CDR3 here is CSANRVEDSEQFF. The CDR3 DNA reads as TGCAGTGCTAACAGGGTGGAGGATAGTGAGCAGTTCTTC.

V usage is TRBV9 and J usage is TRBJ2-3; no clear D. Looked up from germline, CDR1 is SGDLS and CDR2 is YYNGEE. The length of the CDR3 is 16 residues. Trimming stripped 3 bases from V and 2 bases from J, with 16 bases between. The CDR3 DNA sequence: TGTGCCAGCAGCGACTTAGTGGGGTCGGTCACAGATACGCAGTATTTT. As protein: CASSDLVGSVTDTQYF.

This clonotype turned up a few times. The rearrangement joins TRBV2 to TRBJ2-5, with a weak D call TRBD2 (5 bases). The germline V gene encodes CDR1 SNHLY and CDR2 FYNNEI. V was clipped by 7 bases and J by 7 bases, with 19 bases between them. The CDR3 runs to 14 residues. CDR3 coding DNA: TGTGCCAGCATCGCAGAGGGCCCCGGAGGGACCCAGTACTTC. It specifies CASIAEGPGGTQYF.

In its sample, this clonotype was seen a few times. The J gene is TRBJ1-4, the V gene TRBV6-1, with TRBD1 matching over 7 bases. The junction had 8 bases not matched to a gene; V was cut back by 6 bases and J by 4 bases. Germline CDR1 and CDR2: MNHNS and SASEGT. The CDR3 length is 15 residues. The CDR3: CASSPTGVFNEKLFF. The DNA for the CDR3 is TGTGCCAGCAGCCCAACAGGGGTCTTTAATGAAAAACTGTTTTTT.

This clonotype has only one observation. The chain links TRBV5-6 to TRBJ2-7; D not resolved. This CDR3 region has 13 residues. V was trimmed by 0 bases and J by 12 bases, leaving 16 bases between them. Germline values: CDR1 SGHDT, CDR2 YYEEEE. The CDR3 loop is CASSLVVGNALYF. CDR3 bases: TGTGCCAGCAGCTTGGTGGTCGGAAACGCCCTGTACTTC.

This sequence joins TRBV18 and TRBJ1-3; no clear D. Trimming removed 2 bases at V and 2 bases at J, with 25 bases between. CDR1 and CDR2 from the germline V gene are KGHSH and LQKENI. The CDR3 is made up of 20 amino acids. CDR3 residues: CASSPIGQSARTLPGNTIYF. The CDR3 bases are TGTGCCAGCTCACCAATAGGGCAGTCCGCCCGGACCCTACCTGGAAACACCATATATTTT.

This clonotype was observed at least ten times. The chain is built from TRBV7-9 and TRBJ2-2; D not certain. Germline V gene lookup returns CDR1 SEHNR and CDR2 FQNEAQ (reference sequence). The CDR3 loop spans 14 amino acids. Trimming stripped 4 bases from V and 7 bases from J, with 13 bases between. CDR3 coding DNA: TGTGCCAGCAGCTCTCCCCTAAAGGGCGGGGAGCTGTTTTTT. Translation gives CASSSPLKGGELFF.